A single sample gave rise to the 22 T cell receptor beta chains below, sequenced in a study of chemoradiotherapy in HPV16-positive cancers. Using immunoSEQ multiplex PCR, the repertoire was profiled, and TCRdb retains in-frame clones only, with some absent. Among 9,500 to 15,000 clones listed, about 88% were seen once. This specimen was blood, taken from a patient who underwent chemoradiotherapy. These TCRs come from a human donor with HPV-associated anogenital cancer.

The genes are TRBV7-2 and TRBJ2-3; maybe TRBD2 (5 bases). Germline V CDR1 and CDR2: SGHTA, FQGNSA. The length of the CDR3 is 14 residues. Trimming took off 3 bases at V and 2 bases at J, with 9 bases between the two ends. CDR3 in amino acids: CASSFRLPTDTQYF. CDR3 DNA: TGTGCCAGCAGCTTTAGACTACCCACAGATACGCAGTATTTT.

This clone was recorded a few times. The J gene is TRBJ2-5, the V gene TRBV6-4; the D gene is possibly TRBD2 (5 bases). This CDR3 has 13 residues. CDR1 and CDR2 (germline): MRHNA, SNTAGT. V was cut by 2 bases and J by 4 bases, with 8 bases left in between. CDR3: CASSDRESETQYF. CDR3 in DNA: TGTGCCAGCAGTGACCGGGAATCAGAGACCCAGTACTTC.

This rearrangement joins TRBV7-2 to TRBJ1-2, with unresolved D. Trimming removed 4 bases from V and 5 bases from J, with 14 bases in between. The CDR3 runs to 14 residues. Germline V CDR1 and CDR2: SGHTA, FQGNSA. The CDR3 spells CASSSSRAGYGYTF. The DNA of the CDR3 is TGTGCCAGCAGCTCCTCGAGGGCTGGGTATGGCTACACCTTC.

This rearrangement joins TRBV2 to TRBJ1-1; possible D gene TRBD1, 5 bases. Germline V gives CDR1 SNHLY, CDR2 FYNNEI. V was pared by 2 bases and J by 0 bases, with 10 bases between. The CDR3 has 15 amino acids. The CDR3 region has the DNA TGTGCCAGCAGTGAAACGGGACTTATGAACACTGAAGCTTTCTTT. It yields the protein CASSETGLMNTEAFF.

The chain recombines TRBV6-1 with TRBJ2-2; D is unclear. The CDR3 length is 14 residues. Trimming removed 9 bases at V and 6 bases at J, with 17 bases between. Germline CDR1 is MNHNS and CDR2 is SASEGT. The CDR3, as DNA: TGTGCCAGTCTAGGCCAATCGGGCCCCGGGGAGCTGTTTTTT. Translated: CASLGQSGPGELFF.

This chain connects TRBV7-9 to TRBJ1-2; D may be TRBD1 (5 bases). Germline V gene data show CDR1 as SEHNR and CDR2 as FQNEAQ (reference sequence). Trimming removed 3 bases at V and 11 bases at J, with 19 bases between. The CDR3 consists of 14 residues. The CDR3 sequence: CASSLDGDGRGYTF. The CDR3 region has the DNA TGTGCCAGCAGCTTGGACGGGGACGGCCGGGGGTACACCTTC.

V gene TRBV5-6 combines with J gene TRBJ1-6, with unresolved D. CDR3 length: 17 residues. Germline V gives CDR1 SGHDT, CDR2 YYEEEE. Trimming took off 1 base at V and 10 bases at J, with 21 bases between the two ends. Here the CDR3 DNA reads TGTGCCAGCAGCTTGTTGCAGGCAGGTGATTTGGGGTCACCCCTCCACTTT. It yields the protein CASSLLQAGDLGSPLHF. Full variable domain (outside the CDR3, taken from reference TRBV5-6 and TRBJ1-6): DAGVTQSPTHLIKTRGQQVTLRCSPKSGHDTVSWYQQALGQGPQFIFQYYEEEERQRGNFPDRFSGHQFPNYSSELNVNALLLGDSALYLCASSLLQAGDLGSPLHFGNGTRLTVT.

The CDR3 loop reads CASSPTGDTIYF. The CDR3 nucleotides read TGTGCCAGCAGCCCGACGGGAGACACCATATATTTT. This chain joins TRBV2 and TRBJ1-3; D is unclear. The germline CDR1 and CDR2 sequences are SNHLY and FYNNEI. CDR3 length equals 12 residues. V gave up 6 bases and J gave up 8 bases, with 11 bases separating them.

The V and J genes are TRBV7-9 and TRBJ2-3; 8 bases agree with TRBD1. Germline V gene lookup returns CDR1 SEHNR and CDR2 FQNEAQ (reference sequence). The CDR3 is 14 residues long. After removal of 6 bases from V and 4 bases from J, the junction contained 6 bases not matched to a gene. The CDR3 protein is CASSRAQGADTQYF. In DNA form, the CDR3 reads TGTGCCAGCAGTCGCGCACAGGGGGCAGATACGCAGTATTTT.

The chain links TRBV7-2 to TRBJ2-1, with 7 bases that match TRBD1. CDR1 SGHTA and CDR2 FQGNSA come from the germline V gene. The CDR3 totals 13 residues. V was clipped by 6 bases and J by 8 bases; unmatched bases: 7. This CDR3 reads CASRRTGDHEQFF. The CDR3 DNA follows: TGTGCCAGCAGAAGAACAGGGGACCATGAGCAGTTCTTC. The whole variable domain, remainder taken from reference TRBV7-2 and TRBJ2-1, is GAGVSQSPSNKVTEKGKDVELRCDPISGHTALYWYRQSLGQGLEFLIYFQGNSAPDKSGLPSDRFSAERTGGSVSTLTIQRTQQEDSAVYLCASRRTGDHEQFFGPGTRLTVL.

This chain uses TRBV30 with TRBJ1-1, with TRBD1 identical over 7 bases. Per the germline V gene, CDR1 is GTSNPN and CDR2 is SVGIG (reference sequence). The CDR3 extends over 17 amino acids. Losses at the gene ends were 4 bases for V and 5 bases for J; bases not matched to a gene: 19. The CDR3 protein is CAWIEDLTGWARTEAFF. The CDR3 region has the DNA TGTGCCTGGATCGAAGATCTGACAGGGTGGGCTCGGACTGAAGCTTTCTTT.

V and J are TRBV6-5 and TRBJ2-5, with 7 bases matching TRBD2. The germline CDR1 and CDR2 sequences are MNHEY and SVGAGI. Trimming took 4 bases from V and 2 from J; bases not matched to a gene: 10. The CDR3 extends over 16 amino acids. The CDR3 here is CASSSGTTTSQETQYF. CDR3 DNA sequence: TGTGCCAGCAGTTCTGGGACTACCACCTCACAAGAGACCCAGTACTTC.

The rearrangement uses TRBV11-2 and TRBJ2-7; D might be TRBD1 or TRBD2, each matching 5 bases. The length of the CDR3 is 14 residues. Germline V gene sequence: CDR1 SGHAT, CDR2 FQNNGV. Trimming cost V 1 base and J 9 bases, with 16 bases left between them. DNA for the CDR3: TGTGCCAGCAGCTTAGTGGGGACCCCGTCCGGGCAGTACGTC. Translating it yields CASSLVGTPSGQYV.

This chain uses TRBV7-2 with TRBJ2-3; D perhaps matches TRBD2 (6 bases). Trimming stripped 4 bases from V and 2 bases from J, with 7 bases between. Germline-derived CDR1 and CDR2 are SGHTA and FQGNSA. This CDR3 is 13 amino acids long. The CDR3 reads CASSWGLTDTQYF. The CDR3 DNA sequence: TGTGCCAGCAGCTGGGGACTCACAGATACGCAGTATTTT.

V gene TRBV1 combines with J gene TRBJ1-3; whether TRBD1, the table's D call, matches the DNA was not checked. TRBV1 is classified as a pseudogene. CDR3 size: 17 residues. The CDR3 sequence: CTSSRGTGFRSGNTIYF. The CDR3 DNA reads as TGCACCAGCAGCCGTGGGACAGGGTTCCGCTCTGGAAACACCATATATTTT.

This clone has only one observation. The CDR3: CASSLGLTQYDYTF. The CDR3 DNA is TGTGCCAGCAGCTTAGGCCTGACCCAATACGACTACACCTTC. This chain joins TRBV7-2 and TRBJ1-2; D not certain. Trimming left V 1 base short and J 10 bases short, with 16 bases between. Germline CDR1 reads SGHTA; CDR2 reads FQGNSA. The CDR3 loop spans 14 amino acids.

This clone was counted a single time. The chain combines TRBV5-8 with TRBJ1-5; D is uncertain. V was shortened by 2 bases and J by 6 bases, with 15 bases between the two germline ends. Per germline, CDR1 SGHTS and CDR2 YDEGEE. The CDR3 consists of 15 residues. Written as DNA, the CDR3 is TGTGCCAGCAGCTTAGAGGGCGCGGTCGCTCAGCCCCAGCATTTT. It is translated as CASSLEGAVAQPQHF. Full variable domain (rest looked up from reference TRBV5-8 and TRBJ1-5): EAGVTQSPTHLIKTRGQQATLRCSPISGHTSVYWYQQALGLGLQFLLWYDEGEERNRGNFPPRFSGRQFPNYSSELNVNALELEDSALYLCASSLEGAVAQPQHFGDGTRLSIL.

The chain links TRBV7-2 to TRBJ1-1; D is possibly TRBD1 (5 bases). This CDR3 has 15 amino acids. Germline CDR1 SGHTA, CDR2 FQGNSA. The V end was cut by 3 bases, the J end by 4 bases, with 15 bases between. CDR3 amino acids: CASSLGPGTFTEAFF. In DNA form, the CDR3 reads TGTGCCAGCAGCTTGGGGCCCGGGACTTTCACTGAAGCTTTCTTT.

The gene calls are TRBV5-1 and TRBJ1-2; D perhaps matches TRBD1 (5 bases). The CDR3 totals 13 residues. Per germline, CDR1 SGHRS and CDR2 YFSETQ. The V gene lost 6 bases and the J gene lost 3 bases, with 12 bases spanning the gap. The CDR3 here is CASNRDRDYGYTF. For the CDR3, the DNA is TGCGCCAGCAACCGGGACCGGGACTATGGCTACACCTTC. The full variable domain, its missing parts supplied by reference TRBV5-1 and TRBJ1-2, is KAGVTQTPRYLIKTRGQQVTLSCSPISGHRSVSWYQQTPGQGLQFLFEYFSETQRNKGNFPGRFSGRQFSNSRSEMNVSTLELGDSALYLCASNRDRDYGYTFGSGTRLTVV.

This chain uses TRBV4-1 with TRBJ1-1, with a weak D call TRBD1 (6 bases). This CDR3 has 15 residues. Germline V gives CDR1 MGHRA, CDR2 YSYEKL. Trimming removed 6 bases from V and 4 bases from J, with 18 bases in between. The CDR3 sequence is CASRYKDEGGTEAFF. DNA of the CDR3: TGCGCCAGCAGATATAAGGACGAGGGGGGCACTGAAGCTTTCTTT.

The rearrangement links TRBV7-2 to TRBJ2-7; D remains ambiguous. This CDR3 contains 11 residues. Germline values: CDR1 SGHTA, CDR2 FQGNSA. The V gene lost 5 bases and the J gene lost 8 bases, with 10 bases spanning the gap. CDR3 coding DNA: TGTGCCAGCAGCCAACAAGCGAAGCAGTACTTC. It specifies CASSQQAKQYF. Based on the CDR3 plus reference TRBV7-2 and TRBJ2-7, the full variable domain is GAGVSQSPSNKVTEKGKDVELRCDPISGHTALYWYRQSLGQGLEFLIYFQGNSAPDKSGLPSDRFSAERTGGSVSTLTIQRTQQEDSAVYLCASSQQAKQYFGPGTRLTVT.

CDR3 sequence reads: CSASGGLEQFF. As DNA, the CDR3 is TGCAGTGCCAGTGGGGGTCTCGAGCAGTTCTTC. The chain has TRBV20-1 and TRBJ2-1; D could derive from TRBD1 or TRBD2 (5 bases each). The germline V and J ends were trimmed by 6 bases and 10 bases, with 13 bases remaining between them. The CDR3 spans 11 residues. Germline V CDR1 and CDR2: DFQATT, SNEGSKA (reference sequence).